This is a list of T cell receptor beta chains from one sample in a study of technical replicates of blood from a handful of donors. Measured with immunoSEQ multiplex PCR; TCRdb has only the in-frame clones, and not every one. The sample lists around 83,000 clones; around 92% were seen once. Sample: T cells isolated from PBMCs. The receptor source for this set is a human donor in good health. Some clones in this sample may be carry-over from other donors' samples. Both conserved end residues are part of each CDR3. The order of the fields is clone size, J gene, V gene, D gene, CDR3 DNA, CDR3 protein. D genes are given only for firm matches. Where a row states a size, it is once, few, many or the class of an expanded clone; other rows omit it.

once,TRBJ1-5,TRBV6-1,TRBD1,TGTGCCAGCTCACTGGGGGCAGGGGGGTTTCAGCCCCAGCATTTT,CASSLGAGGFQPQHF
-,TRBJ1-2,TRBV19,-,TGTGCCAGTAGTATAAACAGTATCGACTATGGCTACACCTTC,CASSINSIDYGYTF
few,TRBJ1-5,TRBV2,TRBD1,TGTGCCAGCAGGCCGGGACAGGTCAATCAGCCCCAGCATTTT,CASRPGQVNQPQHF
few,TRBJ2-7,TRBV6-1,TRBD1,TGTGCCAGCAGTGAAGCGGGGACAGGGGGCTACGAGCAGTACTTC,CASSEAGTGGYEQYF
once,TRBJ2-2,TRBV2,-,TGTGCCAGCAGGAACGGGGGAGCGAACACCGGGGAGCTGTTTTTT,CASRNGGANTGELFF
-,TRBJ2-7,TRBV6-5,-,TGTGCCAGCAGTTCCCAGGGAGGTACCTACGAGCAGTACTTC,CASSSQGGTYEQYF
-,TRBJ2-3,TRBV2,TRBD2,TGTGCCAGCAGTCCCCCCTTCTTGCGGGAGGTCGCAGATACGCAGTATTTT,CASSPPFLREVADTQYF
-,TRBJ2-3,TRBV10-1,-,TGCGCCAGCAGTAAACGGGACTCTCTTCGGGGAGATACGCAGTATTTT,CASSKRDSLRGDTQYF
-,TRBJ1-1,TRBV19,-,TGTGCCAGTAGTATGGACAGAGAGAACACTGAAGCTTTCTTT,CASSMDRENTEAFF
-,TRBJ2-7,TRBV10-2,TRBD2,TGCGCCAGCAGTGGACTGACTAGCGGGAATTACGAGCAGTACTTC,CASSGLTSGNYEQYF
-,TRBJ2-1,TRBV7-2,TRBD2,TGTGCCAGCAGCTTAGGAGCGGGATCCTACAATGAGCAGTTCTTC,CASSLGAGSYNEQFF
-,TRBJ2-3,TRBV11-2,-,TGTGCCAGCAGCTTAGATTCGGCGAGGGGCACAGATACGCAGTATTTT,CASSLDSARGTDTQYF
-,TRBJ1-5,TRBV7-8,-,TGTGCCAGCAGCTCGATGGGGGGTTATCCCCAGCATTTT,CASSSMGGYPQHF
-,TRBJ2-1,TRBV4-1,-,TGCGCCAGCAGCCAAGCCCACAGGGTCAATGAGCAGTTCTTC,CASSQAHRVNEQFF
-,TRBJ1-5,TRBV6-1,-,TGTGCCAGCAGTGTAGACAGGCCCCGCCAGCCCCAGCATTTT,CASSVDRPRQPQHF
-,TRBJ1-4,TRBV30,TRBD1,TGTGCCTGGAGCGCTTACAGGGGCCGCAATGAAAAACTGTTTTTT,CAWSAYRGRNEKLFF
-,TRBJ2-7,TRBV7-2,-,TGTGCCAGCAGCTTAGACGGTGTTACTTACTCCTACGAGCAGTACTTC,CASSLDGVTYSYEQYF
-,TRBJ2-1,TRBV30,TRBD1,TGTGCCTGGAGTGCCCTAGGGACAGTAGATGAGCAGTTCTTC,CAWSALGTVDEQFF
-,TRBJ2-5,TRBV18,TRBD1,TGTGCCAGCTCACCCAGGGGACAGGCCGAAGAGACCCAGTACTTC,CASSPRGQAEETQYF
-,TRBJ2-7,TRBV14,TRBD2,TGTGCCAGCAGCCCTACTAGCGGGAGAATAGGCTCCTACGAGCAGTACTTC,CASSPTSGRIGSYEQYF
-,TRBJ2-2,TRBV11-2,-,TGTGCCAGCAGTTCGCAGTATACCGGGGAGCTGTTTTTT,CASSSQYTGELFF
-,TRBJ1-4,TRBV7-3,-,TGTGCCAGCAGCTTAACGGGCGACGCAACTAATGAAAAACTGTTTTTT,CASSLTGDATNEKLFF
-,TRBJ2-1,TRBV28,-,TGTGCCAGCAGTCAGTACTGGACATTCGAGAGGCCTCGCTCCTACAATGAGCAGTTCTTC,CASSQYWTFERPRSYNEQFF
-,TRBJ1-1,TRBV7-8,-,TGTGCCAGCAGCTTAGCGCCCGGTTACACTGAAGCTTTCTTT,CASSLAPGYTEAFF
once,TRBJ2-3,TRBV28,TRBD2,TGTGCCAGCAGTGCAAGGACTAGCGCTTACACAGATACGCAGTATTTT,CASSARTSAYTDTQYF
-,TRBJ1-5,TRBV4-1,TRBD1,TGCGCCAGCAGCCAAGAGGGACAGGGTATTCAGCCCCAGCATTTT,CASSQEGQGIQPQHF
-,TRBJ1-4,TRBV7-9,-,TGTGCCAGCAGCTTATTAGCCGCAACTAATGAAAAACTGTTTTTT,CASSLLAATNEKLFF
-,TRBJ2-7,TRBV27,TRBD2,TGTGCCAGCAGTCTCTTGGCTAGCGGGAGCTCCTACGAGCAGTACTTC,CASSLLASGSSYEQYF
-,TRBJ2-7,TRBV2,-,TGTGCCAGCAGTGCTCCCCCCGCTAGTGGAATCTACGAGCAGTACTTC,CASSAPPASGIYEQYF
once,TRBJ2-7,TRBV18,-,TGTGCCAGCTCACCTGCGCAGGGGTCCTACGAGCAGTACTTC,CASSPAQGSYEQYF
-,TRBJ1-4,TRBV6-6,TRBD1,TGTGCCAGCAGATTTACAGGGGATGAAAAACTGTTTTTT,CASRFTGDEKLFF
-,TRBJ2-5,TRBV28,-,TGTGCCAGCAGTTTAACAGTTTTTCAAGAGACCCAGTACTTC,CASSLTVFQETQYF
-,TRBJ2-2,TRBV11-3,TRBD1,TGTGCCAGCAGCTGGGGGGGACAGGGATTGAACGGGGAGCTGTTTTTT,CASSWGGQGLNGELFF
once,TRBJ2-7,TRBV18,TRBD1,TGTGCCAGCTCACTTAGACAGGGCTCCTACGAGCAGTACTTC,CASSLRQGSYEQYF
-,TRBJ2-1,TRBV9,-,TGTGCCAGCAGCGTAGCGGGAGTAAACAATGAGCAGTTCTTC,CASSVAGVNNEQFF
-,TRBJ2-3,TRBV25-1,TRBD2,TGTGCCAGCAGTGAATTCGGACTAGCGGGCACAGATACGCAGTATTTT,CASSEFGLAGTDTQYF
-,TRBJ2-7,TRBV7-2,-,TGTGCCAGCAGCTTATCTAGTGAGAACTACTACGAGCAGTACTTC,CASSLSSENYYEQYF
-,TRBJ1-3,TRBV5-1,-,TGCGCCAGCAGCTCGGGGGATGGAAACACCATATATTTT,CASSSGDGNTIYF
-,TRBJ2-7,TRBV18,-,TGTGCCAGCTCAGAACGACATGATACCTACGAGCAGTACTTC,CASSERHDTYEQYF
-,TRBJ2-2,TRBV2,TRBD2,TGTGCCAGCAGTGAGCTAGCGGGAGCGGCCGGGGAGCTGTTTTTT,CASSELAGAAGELFF
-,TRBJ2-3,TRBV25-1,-,TGTGCCAGCAGTCAGGGAACAGATACGCAGTATTTT,CASSQGTDTQYF
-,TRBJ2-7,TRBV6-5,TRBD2,TGTGCCAGCAGTCGAGCGGGAGGGCCTTACGAGCAGTACTTC,CASSRAGGPYEQYF
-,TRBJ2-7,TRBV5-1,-,TGCGCCAGCAGCCAGAACGATTACGAGCAGTACTTC,CASSQNDYEQYF
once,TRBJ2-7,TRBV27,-,TGTGCCAGCAGTTTGAATGGGGGAGGATCCTACGAGCAGTACTTC,CASSLNGGGSYEQYF
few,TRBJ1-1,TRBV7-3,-,TGTGCCAGCAGTTCCCAAATTAACACTGAAGCTTTCTTT,CASSSQINTEAFF
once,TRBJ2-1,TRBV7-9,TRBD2,TGTGCCAGCAGTTCTAGGACTAGCGGGTTGTCCTACAATGAGCAGTTCTTC,CASSSRTSGLSYNEQFF
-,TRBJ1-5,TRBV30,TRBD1,TGTGCCTGGAGTGCCGGGACAGGCTTCGGTCAGCCCCAGCATTTT,CAWSAGTGFGQPQHF
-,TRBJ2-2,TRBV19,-,TGTGCCAGTATACAGGGAAGTTACACCGGGGAGCTGTTTTTT,CASIQGSYTGELFF
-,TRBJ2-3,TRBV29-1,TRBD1,TGCAGCGCCTACTCTAACAGGGGATCCGTCGGCACAGATACGCAGTATTTT,CSAYSNRGSVGTDTQYF
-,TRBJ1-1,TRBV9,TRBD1,TGTGCCAGCAGCGGGGGACAGGGAAGAAACACTGAAGCTTTCTTT,CASSGGQGRNTEAFF
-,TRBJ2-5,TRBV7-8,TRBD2,TGTGCCAGCAGCCCAGGACTAGCGGGAGTTTTAAGAGAGACCCAGTACTTC,CASSPGLAGVLRETQYF
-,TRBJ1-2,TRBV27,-,TGTGCCAGCAGTTTATCTCCGGGGGAAGGCTATGGCTACACCTTC,CASSLSPGEGYGYTF
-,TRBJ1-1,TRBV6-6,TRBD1,TGTGCCAGCAGTTACTCGAGGGGGCAAATGGTTGAAGCTTTCTTT,CASSYSRGQMVEAFF
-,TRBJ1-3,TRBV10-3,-,TGTGCCATCAGTGAGGCAACAGGTTTTGGAAACACCATATATTTT,CAISEATGFGNTIYF
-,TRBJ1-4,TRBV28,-,TGTGCCAGCAGTTTGGGGGGAGGGGCGAACGAAAAACTGTTTTTT,CASSLGGGANEKLFF